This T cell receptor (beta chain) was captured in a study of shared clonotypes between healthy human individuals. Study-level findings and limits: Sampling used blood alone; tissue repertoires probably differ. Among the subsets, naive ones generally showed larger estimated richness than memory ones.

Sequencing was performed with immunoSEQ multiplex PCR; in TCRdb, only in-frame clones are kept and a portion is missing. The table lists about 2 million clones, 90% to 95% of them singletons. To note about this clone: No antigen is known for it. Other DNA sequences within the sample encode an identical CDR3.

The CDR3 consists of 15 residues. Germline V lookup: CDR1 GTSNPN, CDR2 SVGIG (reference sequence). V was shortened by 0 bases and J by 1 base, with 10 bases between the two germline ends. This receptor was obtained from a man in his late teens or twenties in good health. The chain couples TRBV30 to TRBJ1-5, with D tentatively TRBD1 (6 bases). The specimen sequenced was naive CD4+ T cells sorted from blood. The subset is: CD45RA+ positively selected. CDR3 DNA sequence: TGTGCCTGGAGTGTAGGGGGACCCAGCAATCAGCCCCAGCATTTT. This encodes CAWSVGGPSNQPQHF.